This T cell receptor (beta chain) was sequenced in a study of cytomegalovirus exposure and HLA in healthy donors. Study results and limitations: Within a later analysis, the majority of CMV-associated TCR beta chains appeared HLA-restricted.

Concerning this clone: Its antigen remains unknown.

CDR3 length: 16 amino acids. The V gene lost 4 bases and the J gene lost 2 bases, with 16 bases spanning the gap. Germline V gene data show CDR1 as SGHRS and CDR2 as YFSETQ. A multiplex PCR was run with 60 Vbeta primers and 13 Jbeta primers. The method was immunoSEQ multiplex PCR; TCRdb's version includes in-frame clones alone and lacks a portion of them. The sample consists of roughly 140,000 clones, 55% to 85% of them appearing once. The source is a man aged 40-50 years in good health and CMV-seronegative. The chain employs TRBV5-1 and TRBJ1-3; D is uncertain. The sample was PBMCs. Here the CDR3 DNA reads TGCGCCAGCAGCACTTCCCTGGACGGGGCTGGAAACACCATATATTTT. Translated: CASSTSLDGAGNTIYF. Variable domain in full (rest from reference TRBV5-1 and TRBJ1-3): KAGVTQTPRYLIKTRGQQVTLSCSPISGHRSVSWYQQTPGQGLQFLFEYFSETQRNKGNFPGRFSGRQFSNSRSEMNVSTLELGDSALYLCASSTSLDGAGNTIYFGEGSWLTVV.